The clone carrying this T cell receptor (beta chain) qualifies as medium-sized (0.01 to 0.1%). This entry comes from a study of patients and donors after allogeneic stem cell transplantation. TCRdb redid the calling of the RT-PCR reads with MiXCR, one entry per CDR3 protein. This sample has approximately 1,500 distinct CDR3 sequences, with around 3.8% found just once. The germline V gene has CDR1 DFQATT and CDR2 SNEGSKA (reference sequence). The CDR3 has 14 residues. The germline V and J ends were trimmed by 5 bases and 0 bases, with 11 bases remaining between them. The specimen sequenced was blood, either unsorted or a sorted T cell fraction (not recorded which). The chain is built from TRBV20-1 and TRBJ2-4; D possibly uses TRBD1 or TRBD2 (6 bases each). The origin of this receptor is a human donor who was either an allogeneic HSCT recipient or a stem cell or donor lymphocyte infusion donor (not recorded which). It is not recorded whose cells these are; they may come from a transplant donor. CDR3 sequence reads: CSAEGGPAKNIQYF. DNA of the CDR3: TGCAGTGCTGAAGGGGGGCCAGCCAAAAACATTCAGTACTTC.